This T cell receptor beta chain was obtained from a study of beta chain features in type 1 diabetes. The study, taken as a whole, reports: Any PCR bias toward short templates would affect both groups alike. Among all four CD4+ subsets, Type 1 diabetes patients had TCRB CDR3s that were moderately but significantly shorter.

Expressed TCRB transcripts got sequenced, as all isolated RNA was reverse transcribed. Method: immunoSEQ multiplex PCR; TCRdb's copy keeps in-frame clones and lacks some. The sample gives 900,000 or so clones, 17% of which show up once; 0.02% to 0.025% is in the top ten. V gave up 5 bases and J gave up 0 bases, with 9 bases separating them. CDR1 is SGHTA and CDR2 is FQGNSA in the germline V gene. CDR3 length: 14 residues. CD4+ naive, central memory, regulatory and stem cell-like memory subsets were isolated by sorting on CD45RO/CCR7/CD25/CD127/CD95/CD27. Worth noting for this clone: Its antigen is undetermined.

The sequencing input was naive CD4+ T cells from blood. The chain joins TRBV7-2 to TRBJ2-3; D ambiguous. The source of this sequence is a woman younger than 35 in good health. CDR3 bases: TGTGCCAGCAGCAGGCAAACTAGCACAGATACGCAGTATTTT. It encodes CASSRQTSTDTQYF. The full variable domain, its missing parts supplied by reference TRBV7-2 and TRBJ2-3, is GAGVSQSPSNKVTEKGKDVELRCDPISGHTALYWYRQSLGQGLEFLIYFQGNSAPDKSGLPSDRFSAERTGGSVSTLTIQRTQQEDSAVYLCASSRQTSTDTQYFGPGTRLTVL.